This T cell receptor beta chain was sequenced in a study of T cell repertoires in cytomegalovirus infection. TCRdb independently ran MiXCR on the reads; one entry per CDR3 protein. This table has about 300,000 distinct CDR3 sequences, over 20% appearing once. CDR1 is MDHEN and CDR2 is SYDVKM in the germline V gene. This CDR3 is built from 15 residues. V was shortened by 4 bases and J by 8 bases, with 17 bases between the two germline ends. The chain links TRBV28 to TRBJ1-4; unclear D gene. Sequenced input: PBMCs. This TCR derives from a human donor in good health (CMV status not recorded). Some clones in this sample may be carry-over from other donors' samples. In DNA, the CDR3 is TGTGCCAGCAGTTCCCCTTGGGGAGTGGGGGAAAAACTGTTTTTT. Translating it yields CASSSPWGVGEKLFF.